This TCR beta chain was recorded in a study of technical replicates of blood from a handful of donors. Repertoires were generated with immunoSEQ multiplex PCR, while TCRdb's copy carries only in-frame clones and drops some. The data contain about 70,000 clones, approximately 90% of them singletons. The clonotype was recovered from a human donor in good health. Sequencing was carried out using T cells isolated from PBMCs.

CDR3 protein: CASSQQYTEAFF. The CDR3 bases are TGTGCCAGCAGCCAGCAGTACACTGAAGCTTTCTTT. This chain links TRBV4-2 with TRBJ1-1; D unclear. This CDR3 is 12 amino acids long. Germline CDR1 and CDR2: LGHNA and YNFKEQ. Between the trimmed V and J ends, which lost 3 bases and 3 bases, there was a span of 5 bases.